This T cell receptor beta chain was recorded in a study of blood T cell repertoires in COVID-19. Study background: COVID-19 samples from acute and convalescent phases originated in the United States, Italy and Spain. Nucleic acid was either cDNA or gDNA, and it came from T cells, B-cell-depleted T cells, or PBMCs.

This clone was recorded only once. This CDR3 is 14 amino acids long. In germline, CDR1 is MNHEY, CDR2 SVGAGI. V shed 8 bases, J shed 5 bases, and the junction held 4 bases outside the gene matches. Seattle enrolled patients during active infection and tracked them longitudinally. Original analysis: Reference gene primer amplification gave nucleated cell count estimates. Produced via immunoSEQ multiplex PCR; TCRdb's table is partial and in-frame only. From that table come the V and J calls and clone size; the DNA was used to work out D and trimming. The sample includes 90,000 or so clones, under 90% of them seen just once.

The TCR was taken from a man in his fifties or sixties with COVID-19, enrolled during active disease. Input material: peripheral blood. V gene TRBV6-5 combines with J gene TRBJ1-6; 9 nucleotides agree with TRBD1. The CDR3 region has the DNA TGTGCCAGCTTAAGGACAGGGGATAATTCACCCCTCCACTTT. It encodes CASLRTGDNSPLHF.